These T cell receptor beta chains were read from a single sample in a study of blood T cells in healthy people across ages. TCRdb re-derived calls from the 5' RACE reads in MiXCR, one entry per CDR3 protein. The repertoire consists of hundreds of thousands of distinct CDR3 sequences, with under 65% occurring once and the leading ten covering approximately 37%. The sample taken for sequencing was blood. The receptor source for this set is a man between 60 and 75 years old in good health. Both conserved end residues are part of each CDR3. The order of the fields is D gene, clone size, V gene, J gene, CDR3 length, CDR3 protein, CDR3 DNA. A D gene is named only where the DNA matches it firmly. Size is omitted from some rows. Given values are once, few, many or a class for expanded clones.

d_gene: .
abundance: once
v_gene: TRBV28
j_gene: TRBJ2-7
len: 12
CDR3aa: CASSQGGYQQYF
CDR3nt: TGTGCCAGCAGCCAGGGGGGGTATCAGCAGTACTTC

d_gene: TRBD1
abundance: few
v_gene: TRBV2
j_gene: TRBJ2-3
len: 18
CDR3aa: CASRNSYRGVPSTDTQYF
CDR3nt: TGTGCCAGCAGGAATTCCTACAGGGGAGTCCCTTCCACAGATACGCAGTATTTT

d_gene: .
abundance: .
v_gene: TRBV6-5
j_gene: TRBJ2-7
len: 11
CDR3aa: CASRDPREQYF
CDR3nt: TGTGCCAGCCGGGACCCCCGCGAGCAGTACTTC

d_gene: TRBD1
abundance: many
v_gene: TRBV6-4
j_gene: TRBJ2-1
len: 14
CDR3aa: CASSYGQGSMEQFF
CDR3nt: TGTGCCAGCAGTTATGGACAGGGATCTATGGAGCAGTTCTTC

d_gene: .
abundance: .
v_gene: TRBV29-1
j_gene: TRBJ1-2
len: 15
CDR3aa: CSVGVPARANYGYTF
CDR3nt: TGCAGCGTAGGAGTTCCCGCGAGAGCTAACTATGGCTACACCTTC

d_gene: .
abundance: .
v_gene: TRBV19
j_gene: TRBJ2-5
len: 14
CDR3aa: CASSTGPSSETQYF
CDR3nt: TGTGCCAGTAGTACGGGACCCTCCTCGGAGACCCAGTACTTC

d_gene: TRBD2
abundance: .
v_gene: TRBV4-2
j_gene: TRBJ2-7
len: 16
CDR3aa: CASSPPGLAGGREQYF
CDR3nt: TGTGCCAGCAGCCCGCCGGGACTAGCGGGGGGGCGCGAGCAGTACTTC

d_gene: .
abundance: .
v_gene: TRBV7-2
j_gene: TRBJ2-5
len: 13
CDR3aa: CASSKQGLETQYF
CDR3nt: TGTGCCAGCAGCAAACAGGGATTGGAGACCCAGTACTTC

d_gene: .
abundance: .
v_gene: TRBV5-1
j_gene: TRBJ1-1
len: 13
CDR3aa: CASSLGGNAEAFF
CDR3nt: TGCGCCAGCAGCTTGGGGGGAAACGCTGAAGCTTTCTTT

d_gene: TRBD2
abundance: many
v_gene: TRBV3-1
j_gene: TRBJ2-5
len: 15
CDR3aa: CASSQDGGGRETQYF
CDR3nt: TGTGCCAGCAGCCAAGACGGGGGGGGGCGTGAGACCCAGTACTTC

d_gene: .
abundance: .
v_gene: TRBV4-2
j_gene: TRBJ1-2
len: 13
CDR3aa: CASSQEWGYGYTF
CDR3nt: TGTGCCAGCAGCCAAGAATGGGGCTATGGCTACACCTTC

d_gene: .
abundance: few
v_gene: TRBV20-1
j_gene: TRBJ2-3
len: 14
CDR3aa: CSAKAGTATDTQYF
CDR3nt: TGCAGTGCCAAGGCGGGGACAGCCACAGATACGCAGTATTTT

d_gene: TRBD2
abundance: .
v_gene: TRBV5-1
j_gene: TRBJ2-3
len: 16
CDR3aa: CASSLSGLGYTDTQYF
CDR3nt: TGCGCCAGCAGCTTGTCGGGACTAGGGTACACAGATACGCAGTATTTT

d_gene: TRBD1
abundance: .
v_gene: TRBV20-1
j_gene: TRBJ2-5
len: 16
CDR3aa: CSARDRDRAFAETQYF
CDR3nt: TGCAGTGCTAGAGATAGGGACAGGGCTTTTGCAGAGACCCAGTACTTC

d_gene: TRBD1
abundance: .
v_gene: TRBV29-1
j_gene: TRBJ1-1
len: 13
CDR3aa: CSVNRGLNTEAFF
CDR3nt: TGCAGCGTTAATAGGGGGCTGAACACTGAAGCTTTCTTT

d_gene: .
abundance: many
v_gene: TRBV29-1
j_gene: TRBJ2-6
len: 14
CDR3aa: CSATDTSGANVLTF
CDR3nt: TGCAGCGCAACAGACACCTCTGGGGCCAACGTCCTGACTTTC

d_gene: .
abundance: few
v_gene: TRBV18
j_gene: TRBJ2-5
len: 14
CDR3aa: CASSPPVDSETQYF
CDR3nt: TGTGCCAGCTCACCACCTGTGGACAGTGAGACCCAGTACTTC

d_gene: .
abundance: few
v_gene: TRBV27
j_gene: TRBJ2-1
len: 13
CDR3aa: CASSPGGYSEQFF
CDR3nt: TGTGCCAGCTCGCCCGGGGGTTACAGTGAGCAGTTCTTC

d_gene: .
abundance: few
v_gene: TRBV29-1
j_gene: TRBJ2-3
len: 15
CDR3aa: CSVGKREVGTDTQYF
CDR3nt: TGCAGCGTTGGGAAAAGGGAGGTCGGCACAGATACGCAGTATTTT

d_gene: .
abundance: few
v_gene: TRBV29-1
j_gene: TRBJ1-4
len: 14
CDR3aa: CSVDRTGQNEKLFF
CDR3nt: TGCAGCGTTGACCGGACGGGACAAAATGAAAAACTGTTTTTT

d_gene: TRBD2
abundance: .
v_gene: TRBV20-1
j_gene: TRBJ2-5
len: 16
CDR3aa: CSARDLQRGFQETQYF
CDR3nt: TGCAGTGCTAGAGATCTTCAGCGGGGGTTCCAAGAGACCCAGTACTTC

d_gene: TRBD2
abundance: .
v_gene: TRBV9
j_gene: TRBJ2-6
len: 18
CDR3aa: CASSVSGPGGSGANVLTF
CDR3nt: TGTGCCAGCAGCGTATCGGGACCGGGGGGCTCTGGGGCCAACGTCCTGACTTTC

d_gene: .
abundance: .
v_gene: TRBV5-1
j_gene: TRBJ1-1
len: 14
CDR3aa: CASSEGLGGTEAFF
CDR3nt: TGCGCCAGCAGCGAGGGACTAGGAGGCACTGAAGCTTTCTTT

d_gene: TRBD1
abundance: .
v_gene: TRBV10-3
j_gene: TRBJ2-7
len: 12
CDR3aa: CATGQGVYEQYF
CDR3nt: TGTGCCACCGGACAGGGGGTCTACGAGCAGTACTTC

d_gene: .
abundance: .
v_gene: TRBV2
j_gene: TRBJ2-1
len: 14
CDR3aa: CASGGPGTYNEQFF
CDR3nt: TGTGCCAGCGGAGGACCGGGGACCTACAATGAGCAGTTCTTC

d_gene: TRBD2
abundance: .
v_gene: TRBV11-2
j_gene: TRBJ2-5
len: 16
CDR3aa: CASSLDERGGGETQYF
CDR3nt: TGTGCCAGCAGCTTAGATGAGCGGGGAGGCGGGGAGACCCAGTACTTC

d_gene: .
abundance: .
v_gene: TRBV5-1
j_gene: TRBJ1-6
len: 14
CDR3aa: CASSFDPQDSPLHF
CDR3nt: TGCGCCAGCAGCTTCGACCCTCAGGATTCACCCCTCCACTTT

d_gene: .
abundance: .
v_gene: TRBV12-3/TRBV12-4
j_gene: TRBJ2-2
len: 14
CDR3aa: CASTFVGATGELFF
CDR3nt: TGTGCCAGCACTTTTGTGGGAGCGACCGGGGAGCTGTTTTTT

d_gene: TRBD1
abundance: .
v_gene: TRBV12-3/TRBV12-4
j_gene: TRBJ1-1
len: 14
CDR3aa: CASSRTGAYTEAFF
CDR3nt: TGTGCCAGCTCGAGGACAGGGGCCTACACTGAAGCTTTCTTT

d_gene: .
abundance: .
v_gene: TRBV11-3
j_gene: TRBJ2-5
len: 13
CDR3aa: CASSPNAGQTQYF
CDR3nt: TGTGCCAGCAGCCCTAACGCGGGTCAGACCCAGTACTTC

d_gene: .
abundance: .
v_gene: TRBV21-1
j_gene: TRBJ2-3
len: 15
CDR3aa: CASSKGTGTTDTQYF
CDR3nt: TGTGCCAGCAGCAAAGGTACAGGGACCACAGATACGCAGTATTTT

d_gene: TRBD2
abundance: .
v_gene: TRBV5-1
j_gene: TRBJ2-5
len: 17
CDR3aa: CASSPWTSGGAEETQYF
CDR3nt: TGCGCCAGCAGCCCATGGACTAGCGGGGGGGCCGAAGAGACCCAGTACTTC

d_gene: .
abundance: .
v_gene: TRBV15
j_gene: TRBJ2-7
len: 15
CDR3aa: CATSRDRPSLSEQNF
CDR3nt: TGTGCCACCAGCAGAGATCGTCCTAGCCTAAGCGAGCAGAACTTC

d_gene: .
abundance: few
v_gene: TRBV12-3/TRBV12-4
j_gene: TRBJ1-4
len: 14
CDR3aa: CASSLARTNEKLFF
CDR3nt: TGTGCCAGCAGTTTAGCGCGAACTAATGAAAAACTGTTTTTT

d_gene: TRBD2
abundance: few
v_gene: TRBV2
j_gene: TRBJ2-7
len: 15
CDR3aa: CASRESSGGFYEQYF
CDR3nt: TGTGCCAGCAGGGAATCTAGCGGGGGGTTCTACGAGCAGTACTTC